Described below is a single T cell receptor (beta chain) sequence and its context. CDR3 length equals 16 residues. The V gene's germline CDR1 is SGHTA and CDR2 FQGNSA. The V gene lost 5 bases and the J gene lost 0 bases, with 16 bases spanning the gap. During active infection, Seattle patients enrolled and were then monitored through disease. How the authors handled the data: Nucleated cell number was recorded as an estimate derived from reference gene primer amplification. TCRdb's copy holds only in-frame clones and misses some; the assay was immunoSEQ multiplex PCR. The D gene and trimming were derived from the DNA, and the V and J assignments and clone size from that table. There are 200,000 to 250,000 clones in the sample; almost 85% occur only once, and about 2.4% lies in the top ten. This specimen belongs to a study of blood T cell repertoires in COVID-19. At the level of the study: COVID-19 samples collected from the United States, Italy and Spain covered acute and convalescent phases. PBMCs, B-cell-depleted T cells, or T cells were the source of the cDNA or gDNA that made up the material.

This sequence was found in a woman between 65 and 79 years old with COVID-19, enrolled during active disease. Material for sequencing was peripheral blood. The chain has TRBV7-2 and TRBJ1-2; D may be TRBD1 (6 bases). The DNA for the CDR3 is TGTGCCAGCAGCCCTCGAGGGGGTTTGGCTAACTATGGCTACACCTTC. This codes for CASSPRGGLANYGYTF.